These 16 T cell receptor beta chains were sequenced from one sample in a study of cytomegalovirus exposure and HLA in healthy donors. The repertoire was sequenced with immunoSEQ multiplex PCR; TCRdb's copy has only in-frame clones and lacks some. This table has around 240,000 clones, 90% appearing once. The sequenced sample was PBMCs. These receptors originate from a woman aged 18-29 years in good health and CMV-seronegative.

The chain uses TRBV5-1 and TRBJ2-5; 9 bases map to TRBD2. Unmatched junction bases numbered 7, after V lost 0 bases and J lost 4 bases. Germline CDR1 SGHRS, CDR2 YFSETQ. The CDR3 covers 16 residues. CDR3 bases: TGCGCCAGCAGCTTGGTGAGCGGGGGGCCGGGAGAGACCCAGTACTTC. Protein product: CASSLVSGGPGETQYF.

Remarks on this clone: Additional DNA sequences in this sample encode the identical CDR3. This chain joins TRBV27 and TRBJ1-1, with a tentative D call TRBD1 (6 bases). The CDR3 sequence is 13 residues long. V was pared by 3 bases and J by 4 bases, with 9 bases between. Per germline, CDR1 MNHEY and CDR2 SMNVEV (reference sequence). CDR3 region: CASSLAGATEAFF. CDR3 bases: TGTGCCAGCAGTTTGGCAGGGGCCACTGAAGCTTTCTTT.

V gene TRBV6-1 combines with J gene TRBJ2-3; 9 nucleotides line up with TRBD2. This CDR3 has 15 amino acids. The V gene's germline CDR1 is MNHNS and CDR2 SASEGT. J gave up 0 bases and V 2 bases, and 0 bases lay outside the gene matches. The CDR3 DNA sequence: TGTGCCAGCAGTGAACTAGCGGGGAGCACAGATACGCAGTATTTT. This gives the protein CASSELAGSTDTQYF.

The J gene is TRBJ2-5, the V gene TRBV19, with 8 bases fitting TRBD2. The germline V gene has CDR1 LNHDA and CDR2 SQIVND (reference sequence). Trimming cost V 7 bases and J 1 base; bases outside gene matches: 8. The CDR3 contains 15 residues. For the CDR3, the DNA is TGTGCCAGTACCCAACGCGGGGGGCTCCAAGAGACCCAGTACTTC. Protein sequence: CASTQRGGLQETQYF.

The J gene is TRBJ2-3, the V gene TRBV5-4; D is possibly TRBD1 (5 bases). The V gene's germline CDR1 is SGHNT and CDR2 YYREEE (reference sequence). This CDR3 spans 14 amino acids. The germline V and J ends were trimmed by 0 bases and 6 bases, with 11 bases remaining between them. The CDR3 here is CASSLVSGWDTQYF. CDR3 in DNA: TGTGCCAGCAGCTTGGTTTCAGGGTGGGATACGCAGTATTTT.

The genes are TRBV29-1 and TRBJ1-5, with D perhaps TRBD1 (6 bases). The V and J ends lost 5 bases and 7 bases respectively, with 15 bases between them. Germline CDR1 and CDR2: SQVTM and ANQGSEA. The CDR3 loop spans 13 amino acids. The CDR3 is CSVQTGTKQPQHF. In DNA, the CDR3 is TGCAGCGTTCAGACAGGCACTAAACAGCCCCAGCATTTT.

This clone was observed a few times. The rearrangement joins TRBV7-9 to TRBJ1-3, with TRBD1 identical over 8 bases. V was pared by 5 bases and J by 0 bases, with 6 bases of the junction left unmatched. Germline CDR1 SEHNR, CDR2 FQNEAQ (reference sequence). The CDR3 covers 16 residues. CDR3 in DNA: TGTGCCAGCAGCCCAAACAGGGGGGTCTCTGGAAACACCATATATTTT. It yields the protein CASSPNRGVSGNTIYF. The entire variable domain, with the rest obtained from reference TRBV7-9 and TRBJ1-3, is as follows: DTGVSQNPRHKITKRGQNVTFRCDPISEHNRLYWYRQTLGQGPEFLTYFQNEAQLEKSRLLSDRFSAERPKGSFSTLEIQRTEQGDSAMYLCASSPNRGVSGNTIYFGEGSWLTVV.

This chain joins TRBV7-3 and TRBJ1-1; weak D call: TRBD1 (5 bases). Trimming pared 5 bases from V and 0 bases from J, leaving 10 bases between. Germline CDR1 reads SGHTA; CDR2 reads FQGTGA. CDR3 length: 14 amino acids. Written as DNA, the CDR3 is TGTGCCAGCAGCCCGGACAACCTGAACACTGAAGCTTTCTTT. Protein: CASSPDNLNTEAFF.

The rearrangement links TRBV6-6 to TRBJ1-2; tentative D call: TRBD1 (6 bases). Trimming removed 6 bases from V and 6 bases from J, with 17 bases in between. The CDR3 is 14 amino acids. Germline CDR1 and CDR2: MNHNY and SVGAGI (reference sequence). CDR3 in amino acids: CASSPRTELDGYTF. CDR3 bases: TGTGCCAGCAGCCCCCGGACAGAACTTGATGGCTACACCTTC.

This chain uses TRBV7-9 with TRBJ1-2; possible D gene TRBD1, 6 bases. Germline loops: CDR1 SEHNR, CDR2 FQNEAQ (reference sequence). The V and J ends lost 8 bases and 4 bases respectively, with 14 bases between them. This CDR3 is built from 13 residues. CDR3 sequence reads: CASPQPQGYGYTF. In DNA form, the CDR3 reads TGTGCCAGCCCCCAGCCACAGGGCTATGGCTACACCTTC.

CDR3 DNA: TGTGCCAGCACCCCACCTGGGGGCAGGGAGAGCTACGAGCAGTACTTC. It is translated as CASTPPGGRESYEQYF. The chain links TRBV21-1 to TRBJ2-7; TRBD1, as called in the table, went unchecked against the DNA. TRBV21-1 is recorded as a pseudogene. The CDR3 has 16 amino acids.

The CDR3, as DNA: TGCGCCAGCAGGGCCTGGGGGGGCAGAAAAGAGACCCAGTACTTC. It codes for CASRAWGGRKETQYF. This chain links TRBV10-1 with TRBJ2-5; D perhaps matches TRBD2 (7 bases). Germline V gene lookup returns CDR1 WNHNN and CDR2 SYGVQD (reference sequence). The V end was cut by 6 bases, the J end by 3 bases, with 17 bases between. This CDR3 has 15 amino acids.

This clone showed up just once. The CDR3 spells CASSVRQKNTGELFF. Written as DNA, the CDR3 is TGTGCCAGCAGTGTCCGACAAAAGAACACCGGGGAGCTGTTTTTT. The chain couples TRBV2 to TRBJ2-2; D not resolved. Germline values: CDR1 SNHLY, CDR2 FYNNEI. Deletions cut 4 bases from V and 1 base from J, with 10 bases between. CDR3 length: 15 residues. Full variable domain (missing parts from reference TRBV2 and TRBJ2-2): EPEVTQTPSHQVTQMGQEVILRCVPISNHLYFYWYRQILGQKVEFLVSFYNNEISEKSEIFDDQFSVERPDGSNFTLKIRSTKLEDSAMYFCASSVRQKNTGELFFGEGSRLTVL.

This chain uses TRBV4-3 with TRBJ2-3, with D perhaps matching TRBD2 (6 bases). Germline assignment: CDR1 LGHNA and CDR2 YSLEER. The CDR3 is 18 residues long. The germline V and J ends were trimmed by 0 bases and 2 bases, with 18 bases remaining between them. The CDR3 region is CASSQDLTVGGITDTQYF. CDR3 DNA sequence: TGCGCCAGCAGCCAAGACCTTACAGTGGGGGGTATCACAGATACGCAGTATTTT.

The CDR3 region has the DNA TGCGCCAGCAGCTTGGTTCTAGCGACGAACACCGGGGAGCTGTTTTTT. This translates into CASSLVLATNTGELFF. V and J are TRBV5-1 and TRBJ2-2, with a possible D match to TRBD2 (6 bases). V was trimmed by 0 bases and J by 0 bases, leaving 9 bases between them. CDR1 is SGHRS and CDR2 is YFSETQ in the germline V gene. The CDR3 has 16 amino acids.

V and J are TRBV6-1 and TRBJ2-7; D is uncertain. Trimming took 7 bases from V and 3 from J, leaving 16 bases between them. Germline V gene sequence: CDR1 MNHNS, CDR2 SASEGT. The CDR3 length is 14 residues. CDR3 sequence: CASTRSGVDYEQYV. CDR3 nucleotide sequence: TGTGCCAGCACCCGGTCCGGAGTTGACTACGAGCAGTACGTC.